The 7 T cell receptor beta chains below all came from one sample that was sequenced in a study of neurological immune-mediated disorders. MiXCR was run by TCRdb on the 5' RACE reads, yielding one entry per CDR3 protein. This sample yields 50,000 or so distinct CDR3 sequences, of which 3% to 4% are seen a single time; 5.9% belongs to the top ten. The sample taken for sequencing was PBMCs. The receptors stem from a man aged 35 to 55 with multiple sclerosis.

This clonotype appeared many times. The chain has TRBV20-1 and TRBJ2-1; no clear D. This CDR3 region has 15 residues. Trimming left V 0 bases short and J 2 bases short, with 11 bases between. Germline values: CDR1 DFQATT, CDR2 SNEGSKA (reference sequence). CDR3 protein: CSARDQPSTYNEQFF. DNA of the CDR3: TGCAGTGCTAGAGATCAGCCTAGTACCTACAATGAGCAGTTCTTC.

Many counts were recorded for this clonotype. This rearrangement joins TRBV6-6 to TRBJ2-3; D is undetermined. Germline V CDR1 and CDR2: MNHNY, SVGAGI (reference sequence). V lost 0 bases, J lost 1 base, and 5 bases lay in between. This CDR3 spans 14 amino acids. The CDR3 DNA sequence: TGTGCCAGCAGTTACTCGTTTGGCACAGATACGCAGTATTTT. This codes for CASSYSFGTDTQYF.

This clonotype was recorded at least ten times. V is TRBV20-1 and J is TRBJ2-1, with D unresolved. The germline V gene encodes CDR1 DFQATT and CDR2 SNEGSKA (reference sequence). The length of the CDR3 is 14 residues. Deletions cut 0 bases from V and 2 bases from J, with 8 bases between. CDR3 bases: TGCAGTGCTAGAGATAGCAAGGCCTACAATGAGCAGTTCTTC. Amino acid sequence: CSARDSKAYNEQFF.

Ten or more counts support this clonotype. The chain combines TRBV4-1 with TRBJ2-5; D is ambiguous. V was shortened by 3 bases and J by 5 bases, with 10 bases between the two germline ends. Germline V CDR1 and CDR2: MGHRA, YSYEKL. CDR3 length: 13 residues. CDR3 sequence (DNA): TGCGCCAGCAGCCATGGTCCCTCGGAGACCCAGTACTTC. It yields the protein CASSHGPSETQYF.

This clonotype came up many times. The chain employs TRBV5-1 and TRBJ2-5; perhaps TRBD1 as D (6 bases). With 4 bases removed from V and 8 bases from J, the gap between germline ends came to 15 bases. CDR1 is SGHRS, CDR2 YFSETQ, per germline. The CDR3 spans 13 residues. The chain's CDR3 is CASSLTGVETQYF. The DNA of the CDR3 is TGCGCCAGCAGCCTGACAGGAGTCGAAACCCAGTACTTC.

This clonotype was recorded many times. This chain uses TRBV12-3 or TRBV12-4 with TRBJ1-6; 7 bases agree with TRBD1. The CDR3 covers 12 residues. Germline trimming cut 6 bases from V and 10 bases from J; bases unmatched to any gene: 3. CDR3 bases: TGTGCCAGCAGGCAGGGGGACTCACCCCTCCACTTT. It yields the protein CASRQGDSPLHF.

The table lists this clonotype with many counts. The chain joins TRBV11-1 to TRBJ2-6; D remains unclear. Per germline, CDR1 SGHAT and CDR2 FQDESV (reference sequence). Trimming left V 5 bases short and J 4 bases short, with 9 bases between. This CDR3 has 14 amino acids. For the CDR3, the DNA is TGTGCCAGCAGCCCCACCCGGGGGGCCAACGTCCTGACTTTC. It yields the protein CASSPTRGANVLTF.